The 30 T cell receptor beta chains presented below share a single source sample, sequenced in a study of vaccination effects on CD4 cells after COVID-19. The data were produced by immunoSEQ multiplex PCR, yet TCRdb's version contains in-frame clones alone and is incomplete. The sample has 40,000 to 55,000 clones, around 74% seen once. Following culture for around 10 days, CD4+ T cells were isolated. Antigens for these TCRs are unknown. The source material was CD4+ T cells from PBMCs cultured without peptide, sampled before COVID-19 vaccination. These TCRs come from a human donor who had a prior SARS-CoV-2 infection.

The chain has TRBV27 and TRBJ1-6, with no clear D. CDR1 MNHEY and CDR2 SMNVEV come from the germline V gene (reference sequence). The CDR3 loop spans 12 amino acids. V lost 5 bases to trimming and J lost 10 bases, with 9 bases between them. CDR3 region: CASSGRWSPLHF. Written as DNA, the CDR3 is TGTGCCAGCAGTGGTCGCTGGTCACCCCTCCACTTT.

The chain is built from TRBV20-1 and TRBJ1-1; D is possibly TRBD1 (6 bases). This CDR3 is built from 13 residues. The V gene lost 3 bases and the J gene lost 8 bases, with 16 bases spanning the gap. Germline V lookup: CDR1 DFQATT, CDR2 SNEGSKA (reference sequence). CDR3 bases: TGCAGTGCTAGTGCGGGGGCGATATTGGAAGCTTTCTTT. It is translated as CSASAGAILEAFF.

The J gene is TRBJ2-7, the V gene TRBV20-1; 9 bases are a match to TRBD2. V gave up 3 bases and J gave up 0 bases; unmatched junction bases: 3. The CDR3 has 14 amino acids. Germline lookup yields CDR1 DFQATT and CDR2 SNEGSKA (reference sequence). CDR3 coding DNA: TGCAGTGCTAGTCAAGCGGGGGGCTCCTACGAGCAGTACTTC. It translates to CSASQAGGSYEQYF.

The chain combines TRBV7-3 with TRBJ2-1; the D gene could be TRBD1 or TRBD2 (7 bases each). The germline V and J ends were trimmed by 2 bases and 1 base, with 9 bases remaining between them. The CDR3 extends over 15 amino acids. CDR1 is SGHTA, CDR2 FQGTGA, per germline. CDR3 protein: CASSLQGGSYNEQFF. The CDR3, as DNA: TGTGCCAGCAGCTTACAGGGGGGGTCCTACAATGAGCAGTTCTTC. Using reference TRBV7-3 and TRBJ2-1 for the parts outside the CDR3, the full variable domain is GAGVSQTPSNKVTEKGKYVELRCDPISGHTALYWYRQSLGQGPEFLIYFQGTGAADDSGLPNDRFFAVRPEGSVSTLKIQRTERGDSAVYLCASSLQGGSYNEQFFGPGTRLTVL.

This clone has just one count. The V gene is TRBV5-6, the J gene TRBJ2-2, with unresolved D. Germline CDR1 is SGHDT and CDR2 is YYEEEE. V lost 0 bases and J 9 bases, leaving 6 bases between the germline ends. The CDR3 is 12 residues long. The CDR3 DNA sequence: TGTGCCAGCAGCTTGGGTTTCCGGGAGCTGTTTTTT. It translates to CASSLGFRELFF.

The gene calls are TRBV6-2 or TRBV6-3 and TRBJ1-2, with D maybe TRBD1 (6 bases). Germline CDR1 is MNHEY and CDR2 is SVGEGT. V gave up 0 bases and J gave up 4 bases, with 12 bases separating them. The CDR3 is 15 amino acids. The CDR3 DNA reads as TGTGCCAGCAGTTACTCGAACGGGGGCGGCTATGGCTACACCTTC. Protein sequence: CASSYSNGGGYGYTF.

There are a few counts of this clone. The rearrangement joins TRBV3-1 (or the pseudogene TRBV3-2) to TRBJ1-2; D might be TRBD1 (6 bases). Germline V gives CDR1 LGHDT, CDR2 YNNKEL (reference sequence). V was shortened by 0 bases and J by 6 bases, with 8 bases between the two germline ends. The CDR3 consists of 13 residues. This CDR3 is CASSQDRGDGYTF. DNA for the CDR3: TGTGCCAGCAGCCAAGACAGGGGTGATGGCTACACCTTC.

The chain is built from TRBV10-3 and TRBJ1-1; 7 bases align to TRBD1. The CDR3 spans 13 residues. Germline lookup yields CDR1 ENHRY and CDR2 SYGVKD. Unmatched junction bases numbered 12, after V lost 7 bases and J lost 10 bases. The CDR3 nucleotides are TGTGCCATCAAACCGCCGGTTGAGGGGGCAGCTTTCTTT. It is translated as CAIKPPVEGAAFF.

This CDR3 is CASSLGPANDNSPLHF. The CDR3 DNA reads TGCGCCAGCAGCTTGGGGCCGGCTAACGATAATTCACCCCTCCACTTT. The genes are TRBV5-1 and TRBJ1-6; D uncertain. This CDR3 has 16 amino acids. Between the trimmed V and J ends, which lost 0 bases and 5 bases, there was a span of 12 bases. Germline loops: CDR1 SGHRS, CDR2 YFSETQ.

The chain recombines TRBV7-6 with TRBJ1-2; no clear D. V was pared by 3 bases and J by 7 bases, with 12 bases between. CDR1 and CDR2 from the germline V gene are SGHVS and FNYEAQ. The CDR3 is 13 residues long. For the CDR3, the DNA is TGTGCCAGCAGCTTCGGCCGGGCGGGTGGCTACACCTTC. As protein: CASSFGRAGGYTF.

The chain carries TRBV19 and TRBJ2-1; TRBD1 matches at 9 bases. This CDR3 contains 13 residues. Germline assignment: CDR1 LNHDA and CDR2 SQIVND (reference sequence). V was clipped by 6 bases and J by 8 bases; unmatched bases: 5. The CDR3, as DNA: TGTGCCAGTAGCCGGGACAGGGTGGATGAGCAGTTCTTC. It codes for CASSRDRVDEQFF.

The chain links TRBV6-6 to TRBJ2-1; D might be TRBD2 (6 bases). With 6 bases removed from V and 9 bases from J, the gap between germline ends came to 18 bases. CDR3 length: 14 residues. The germline gives CDR1 MNHNY, CDR2 SVGAGI (reference sequence). The DNA of the CDR3 is TGTGCCAGCAGCCCCCAGACTCAAGCGGGTGAGCAGTTCTTC. This codes for CASSPQTQAGEQFF.

The J gene is TRBJ2-5, the V gene TRBV6-5; 9 bases map to TRBD2. J was trimmed by 2 bases and V by 8 bases; bases with no gene match: 6. Per the germline V gene, CDR1 is MNHEY and CDR2 is SVGAGI. This CDR3 has 14 amino acids. CDR3 nucleotides: TGTGCCAGCGAGGCTAGCGGGGCTCAAGAGACCCAGTACTTC. Translated: CASEASGAQETQYF.

The V call is TRBV6-5, the J call TRBJ1-6; tentatively, D is TRBD1 (5 bases). Trimming left V 6 bases short and J 8 bases short, with 14 bases between. The germline gives CDR1 MNHEY, CDR2 SVGAGI. This CDR3 has 14 amino acids. The chain's CDR3 is CASRGPRRHSPLHF. In nucleotides, the CDR3 is TGTGCCAGCAGGGGACCCCGGAGGCATTCACCCCTCCACTTT.

This clone was detected a few times. This rearrangement joins TRBV28 to TRBJ2-1, with D possibly being TRBD1 or TRBD2 (6 bases each). The CDR3 covers 14 residues. V dropped 7 bases and J dropped 7 bases, with 17 bases sitting between them. Germline-derived CDR1 and CDR2 are MDHEN and SYDVKM. CDR3 in amino acids: CASTEGGRHNEQFF. CDR3 sequence (DNA): TGTGCCAGCACGGAGGGGGGCCGGCATAATGAGCAGTTCTTC.

This clone showed up just a few times. The chain employs TRBV7-2 and TRBJ2-1; no reliable D call. The V gene lost 5 bases and the J gene lost 4 bases, with 6 bases spanning the gap. The CDR3 consists of 12 residues. Germline CDR1 and CDR2: SGHTA and FQGNSA. This chain's CDR3 is CASSAQYNEQFF. DNA of the CDR3: TGTGCCAGCAGCGCCCAGTACAATGAGCAGTTCTTC.

The rearrangement links TRBV15 to TRBJ2-1; tentatively, D is TRBD1 (5 bases). This CDR3 contains 16 residues. With 0 bases removed from V and 1 base from J, the gap between germline ends came to 10 bases. The germline gives CDR1 LNHNV, CDR2 YYDKDF (reference sequence). CDR3 loop: CATSRDQGRSYNEQFF. CDR3 coding DNA: TGTGCCACCAGCAGAGATCAGGGAAGGTCCTACAATGAGCAGTTCTTC.

The chain uses TRBV3-1 (or the pseudogene TRBV3-2) and TRBJ2-3, with a possible D match to TRBD2 (6 bases). The CDR3 has 14 residues. Trimming took 7 bases from V and 0 from J, leaving 11 bases between them. The germline gives CDR1 LGHDT, CDR2 YNNKEL (reference sequence). The CDR3 DNA reads as TGTGCCAGCACTTTAGCGGCTAGCACAGATACGCAGTATTTT. This encodes CASTLAASTDTQYF.

The rearrangement uses TRBV7-3 and TRBJ2-3; D ambiguous. Trimming removed 5 bases from V and 5 bases from J, with 14 bases in between. From germline, CDR1 is SGHTA and CDR2 FQGTGA. The CDR3 is 14 amino acids. This CDR3 is CASSPGRWGDTQYF. CDR3 in DNA: TGTGCCAGCAGCCCCGGGCGGTGGGGAGATACGCAGTATTTT.

The chain combines TRBV21-1 with TRBJ2-7. TRBV21-1 is labeled a pseudogene. The CDR3 covers 17 residues. The CDR3 DNA follows: TGTGCCAGCAGCAAGGAGGACACCCCCAGGCCCATCTACGAGCAGTACTTC. Protein sequence: CASSKEDTPRPIYEQYF.

This chain uses TRBV10-3 with TRBJ1-3; the D gene is possibly TRBD1 (5 bases). The V gene lost 0 bases and the J gene lost 2 bases, with 17 bases spanning the gap. Per germline, CDR1 ENHRY and CDR2 SYGVKD. CDR3 length: 18 residues. The CDR3 is CAISESNFIRGTGNTIYF. The CDR3 bases are TGTGCCATCAGTGAGTCGAATTTCATTCGGGGGACTGGAAACACCATATATTTT.

The chain recombines TRBV2 with TRBJ2-5; D uncertain. The CDR3 contains 16 residues. The germline V and J ends were trimmed by 3 bases and 0 bases, with 14 bases remaining between them. Per the germline V gene, CDR1 is SNHLY and CDR2 is FYNNEI. CDR3 amino acids: CASSDYPGRYQETQYF. The DNA of the CDR3 is TGTGCCAGCAGTGATTACCCCGGTCGGTACCAAGAGACCCAGTACTTC. The full variable domain, its missing parts supplied by reference TRBV2 and TRBJ2-5, is EPEVTQTPSHQVTQMGQEVILRCVPISNHLYFYWYRQILGQKVEFLVSFYNNEISEKSEIFDDQFSVERPDGSNFTLKIRSTKLEDSAMYFCASSDYPGRYQETQYFGPGTRLLVL.

This clone was seen a few times. This chain uses TRBV3-1 (or the pseudogene TRBV3-2) with TRBJ2-2; 10 nucleotides agree with TRBD2. Trimming cost V 0 bases and J 4 bases; bases outside gene matches: 8. The length of the CDR3 is 18 residues. Germline V gene sequence: CDR1 LGHDT, CDR2 YNNKEL (reference sequence). The CDR3 reads CASSQDPTASGSTGELFF. The CDR3 DNA follows: TGTGCCAGCAGCCAAGATCCCACCGCTAGCGGGAGCACCGGGGAGCTGTTTTTT.

The chain carries TRBV2 and TRBJ2-2, with TRBD1 matching over 7 bases. Germline-derived CDR1 and CDR2 are SNHLY and FYNNEI. This CDR3 contains 13 residues. V lost 7 bases and J lost 4; bases outside the gene matches: 3. The CDR3 region has the DNA TGTGCCAGCACCCGACAGGGCACCGGGGAGCTGTTTTTT. Residues: CASTRQGTGELFF.

V and J are TRBV5-1 and TRBJ1-2; TRBD1 aligns across 7 bases. This CDR3 comprises 15 residues. Germline assignment: CDR1 SGHRS and CDR2 YFSETQ. V trimming: 0 bases; J trimming: 5 bases; junction bases outside the gene matches: 7. CDR3: CASSLGEGATYGYTF. The CDR3 DNA reads as TGCGCCAGCAGCTTGGGAGAGGGGGCGACATATGGCTACACCTTC.

This clone has only a few counts. The chain employs TRBV10-3 and TRBJ2-1; D gene uncertain. Germline CDR1 and CDR2: ENHRY and SYGVKD. V gave up 6 bases and J gave up 4 bases, with 13 bases separating them. The CDR3 extends over 14 amino acids. The CDR3 reads CAIRDGERYNEQFF. CDR3 nucleotide sequence: TGTGCCATCAGGGACGGAGAAAGATACAATGAGCAGTTCTTC.

V and J are TRBV19 and TRBJ2-1; D is undetermined. Germline loops: CDR1 LNHDA, CDR2 SQIVND (reference sequence). With 3 bases removed from V and 6 bases from J, the gap between germline ends came to 3 bases. This CDR3 is built from 11 residues. For the CDR3, the DNA is TGTGCCAGTAGTATCCGCAATGAGCAGTTCTTC. This codes for CASSIRNEQFF. Combining the CDR3 with reference TRBV19 and TRBJ2-1 gives the whole variable domain DGGITQSPKYLFRKEGQNVTLSCEQNLNHDAMYWYRQDPGQGLRLIYYSQIVNDFQKGDIAEGYSVSREKKESFPLTVTSAQKNPTAFYLCASSIRNEQFFGPGTRLTVL.

This chain joins TRBV5-1 and TRBJ1-6; 10 bases line up with TRBD1. Germline CDR1 reads SGHRS; CDR2 reads YFSETQ. The CDR3 is made up of 14 amino acids. V dropped 0 bases and J dropped 9; count of bases not matched to a gene: 0. CDR3 DNA sequence: TGCGCCAGCAGCTTGGGGACAGGGGGTTCACCCCTCCACTTT. Encoded protein: CASSLGTGGSPLHF.

This clone was detected only a few times. This rearrangement joins TRBV10-3 to TRBJ1-1, with no clear D. Germline V lookup: CDR1 ENHRY, CDR2 SYGVKD. Trimming left V 5 bases short and J 4 bases short, with 11 bases between. The CDR3 loop spans 13 amino acids. CDR3 DNA: TGTGCCATCAGTCTCACAGCGGGCACTGAAGCTTTCTTT. It specifies CAISLTAGTEAFF.

The table lists this clone with a count of one. Compared with germline, one end of the junction differs, possibly owing to a read error. J is TRBJ2-7 and V is TRBV7-3, with D perhaps being TRBD1 or TRBD2 (5 bases each). CDR1 SGHTA and CDR2 FQGTGA come from the germline V gene. This CDR3 comprises 14 residues. CDR3 amino acids: CASSLRARDGEQYF. The CDR3 DNA sequence: TGTGCCAGCAGTTTAAGGGCTCGGGACGGCGAGCAGTACTTC. Drawing the rest from reference TRBV7-3 and TRBJ2-7, the complete variable domain is GAGVSQTPSNKVTEKGKYVELRCDPISGHTALYWYRQSLGQGPEFLIYFQGTGAADDSGLPNDRFFAVRPEGSVSTLKIQRTERGDSAVYLCASSLRARDGEQYFGPGTRLTVT.